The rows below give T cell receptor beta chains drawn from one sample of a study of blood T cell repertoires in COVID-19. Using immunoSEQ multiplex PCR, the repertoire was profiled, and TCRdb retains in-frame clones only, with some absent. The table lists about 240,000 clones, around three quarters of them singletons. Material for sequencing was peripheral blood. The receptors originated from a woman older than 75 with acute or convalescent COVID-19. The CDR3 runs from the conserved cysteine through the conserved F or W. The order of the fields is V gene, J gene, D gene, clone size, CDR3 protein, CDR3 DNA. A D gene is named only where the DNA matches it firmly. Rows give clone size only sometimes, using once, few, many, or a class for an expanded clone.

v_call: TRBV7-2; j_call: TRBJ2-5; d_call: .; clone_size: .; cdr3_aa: CASSQQGLSQETQYF; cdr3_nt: TGTGCCAGCAGCCAACAGGGCCTATCCCAAGAGACCCAGTACTTC
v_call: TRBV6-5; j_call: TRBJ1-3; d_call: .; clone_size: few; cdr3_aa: CASSPSGGNTIYF; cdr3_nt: TGTGCCAGCAGCCCGTCAGGGGGAAACACCATATATTTT
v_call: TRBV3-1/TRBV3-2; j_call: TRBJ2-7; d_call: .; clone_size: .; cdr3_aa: CASSSRPGEQYF; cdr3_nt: TGTGCCAGCAGCTCACGACCGGGCGAGCAGTACTTC
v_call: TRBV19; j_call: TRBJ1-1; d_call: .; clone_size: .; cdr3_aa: CASSRGGLMNTEAFF; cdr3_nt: TGTGCCAGTAGTCGCGGGGGCCTGATGAACACTGAAGCTTTCTTT
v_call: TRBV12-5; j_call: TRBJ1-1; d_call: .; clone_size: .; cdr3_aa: CASGLRGNTEAFF; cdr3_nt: TGTGCTAGTGGTTTGAGGGGGAACACTGAAGCTTTCTTT
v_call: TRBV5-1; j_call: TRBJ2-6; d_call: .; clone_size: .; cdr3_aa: CASSMTPPAAGANVLTF; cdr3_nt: TGCGCCAGCAGCATGACACCCCCTGCAGCCGGGGCCAACGTCCTGACTTTC
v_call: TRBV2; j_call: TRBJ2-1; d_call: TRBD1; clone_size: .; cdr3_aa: CASSSTGGNEQFF; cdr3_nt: TGTGCCAGCAGTTCAACAGGGGGCAATGAGCAGTTCTTC
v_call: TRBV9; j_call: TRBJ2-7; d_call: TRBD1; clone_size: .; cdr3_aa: CASIHTSTGVGEQYF; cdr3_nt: TGTGCCAGCATCCACACTTCTACAGGGGTGGGCGAGCAGTACTTC
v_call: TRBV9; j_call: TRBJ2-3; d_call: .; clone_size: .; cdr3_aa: CASSGTGTISTDTQYF; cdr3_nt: TGTGCCAGCAGCGGAACCGGGACAATAAGCACAGATACGCAGTATTTT
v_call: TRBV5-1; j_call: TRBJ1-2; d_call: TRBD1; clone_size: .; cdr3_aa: CASSLAGGGQTGTYGYTF; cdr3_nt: TGCGCCAGCAGCTTGGCCGGAGGAGGTCAGACAGGGACGTATGGCTACACCTTC
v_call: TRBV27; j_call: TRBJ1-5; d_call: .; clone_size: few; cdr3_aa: CASSPSYAGNSNQPQHF; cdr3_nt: TGTGCCAGCAGTCCCTCGTACGCAGGCAATAGCAATCAGCCCCAGCATTTT
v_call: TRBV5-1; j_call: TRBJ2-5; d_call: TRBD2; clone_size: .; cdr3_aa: CASRRPSGGILKETQYF; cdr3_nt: TGCGCCAGCAGGAGACCTAGCGGGGGGATCCTGAAAGAGACCCAGTACTTC
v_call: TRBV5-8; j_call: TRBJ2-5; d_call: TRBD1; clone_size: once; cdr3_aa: CASSSRDRGTETQYF; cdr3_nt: TGTGCCAGCAGCTCCCGGGACAGGGGAACGGAGACCCAGTACTTC
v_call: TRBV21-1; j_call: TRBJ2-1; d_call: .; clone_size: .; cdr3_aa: CASSKADGRRINEQFF; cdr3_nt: TGTGCCAGCAGCAAAGCGGACGGGAGGAGGATCAATGAGCAGTTCTTC
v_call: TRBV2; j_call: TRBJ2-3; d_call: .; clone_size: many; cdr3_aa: CASSEAPYGTQSTDTQYF; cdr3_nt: TGTGCCAGCAGTGAAGCGCCCTACGGGACACAGAGCACAGATACGCAGTATTTT
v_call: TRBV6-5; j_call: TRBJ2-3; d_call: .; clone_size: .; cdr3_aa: CASKHPAVDTQYF; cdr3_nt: TGTGCCAGCAAACACCCCGCAGTGGATACGCAGTATTTT
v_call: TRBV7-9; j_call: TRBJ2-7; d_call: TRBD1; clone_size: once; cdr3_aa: CASSLAGAILQGKYF; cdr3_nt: TGTGCCAGCAGCTTAGCCGGGGCCATTCTACAGGGGAAGTACTTC
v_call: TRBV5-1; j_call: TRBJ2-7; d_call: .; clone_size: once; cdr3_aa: CASSLDPSSYEQYF; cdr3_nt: TGCGCCAGCAGCTTGGATCCGAGCTCCTACGAGCAGTACTTC
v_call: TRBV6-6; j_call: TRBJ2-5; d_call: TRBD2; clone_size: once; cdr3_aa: CASSYKAGGTETQYF; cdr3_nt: TGTGCCAGCAGTTACAAGGCGGGGGGCACGGAGACCCAGTACTTC
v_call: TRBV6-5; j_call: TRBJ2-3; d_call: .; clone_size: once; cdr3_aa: CASSLPGTDTQYF; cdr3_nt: TGTGCCAGCAGTCTCCCTGGCACAGATACGCAGTATTTT
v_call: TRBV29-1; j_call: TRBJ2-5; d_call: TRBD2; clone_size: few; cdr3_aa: CSVGPRGVQETQYF; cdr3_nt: TGCAGCGTTGGCCCCCGGGGGGTCCAAGAGACCCAGTACTTC
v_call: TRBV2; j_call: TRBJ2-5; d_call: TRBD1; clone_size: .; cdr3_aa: CASRATGTGVQETQYF; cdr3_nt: TGTGCCAGCAGGGCGACCGGGACAGGCGTTCAAGAGACCCAGTACTTC
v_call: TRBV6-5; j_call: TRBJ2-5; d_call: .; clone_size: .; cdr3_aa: CASSQDSAQETQYF; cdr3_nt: TGTGCCAGCAGCCAGGACAGCGCCCAAGAGACCCAGTACTTC
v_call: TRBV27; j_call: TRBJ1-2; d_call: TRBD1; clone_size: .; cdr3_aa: CASSRGQGAFGYTF; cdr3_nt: TGTGCCAGCAGTAGGGGACAGGGGGCTTTTGGCTACACCTTC
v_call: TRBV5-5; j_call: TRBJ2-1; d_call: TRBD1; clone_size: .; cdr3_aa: CASSAGTGANNEQFF; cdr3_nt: TGTGCCAGCAGCGCCGGGACAGGGGCGAACAATGAGCAGTTCTTC
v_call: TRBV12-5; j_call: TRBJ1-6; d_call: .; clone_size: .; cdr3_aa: CASGFGGNSPLHF; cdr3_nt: TGTGCTAGTGGTTTCGGCGGGAATTCACCCCTCCACTTT
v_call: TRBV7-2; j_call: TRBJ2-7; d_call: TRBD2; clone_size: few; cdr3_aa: CASSPGGGGGSYEQYF; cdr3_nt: TGTGCCAGCAGCCCCGGGGGGGGAGGGGGCTCCTACGAGCAGTACTTC
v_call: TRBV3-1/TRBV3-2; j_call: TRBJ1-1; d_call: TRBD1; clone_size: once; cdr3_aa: CASPTGPQTNTEAFF; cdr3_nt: TGTGCCAGCCCGACAGGGCCTCAGACAAACACTGAAGCTTTCTTT
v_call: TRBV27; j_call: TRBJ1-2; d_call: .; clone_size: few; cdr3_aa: CASRSRRDYGYTF; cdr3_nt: TGTGCCAGCAGATCTCGTCGGGACTATGGCTACACCTTC
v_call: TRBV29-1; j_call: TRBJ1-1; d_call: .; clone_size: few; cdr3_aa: CSVANWNTEAFF; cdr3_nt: TGCAGCGTCGCCAACTGGAACACTGAAGCTTTCTTT
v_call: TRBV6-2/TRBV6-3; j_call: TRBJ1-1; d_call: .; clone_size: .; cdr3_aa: CASSYSERVGANGEAFF; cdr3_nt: TGTGCCAGCAGTTACTCGGAACGTGTAGGGGCCAACGGTGAAGCTTTCTTT
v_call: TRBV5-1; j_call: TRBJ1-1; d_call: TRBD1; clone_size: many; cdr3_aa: CASSPGTGGNTEAFF; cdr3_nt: TGCGCCAGCAGCCCAGGGACAGGCGGGAACACTGAAGCTTTCTTT